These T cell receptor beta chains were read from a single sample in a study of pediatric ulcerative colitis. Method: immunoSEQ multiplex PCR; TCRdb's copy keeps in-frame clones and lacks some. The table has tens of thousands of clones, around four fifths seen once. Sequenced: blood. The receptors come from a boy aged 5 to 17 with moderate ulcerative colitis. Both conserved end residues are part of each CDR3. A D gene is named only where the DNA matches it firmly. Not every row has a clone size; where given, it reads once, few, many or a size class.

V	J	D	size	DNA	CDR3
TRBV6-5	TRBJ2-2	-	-	TGTGCCAGCGGTCCGGGCGGAAACACCGGGGAGCTGTTTTTT	CASGPGGNTGELFF
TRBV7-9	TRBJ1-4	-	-	TGTGCCAGCAGCCCGCAGGGTACTGCAACTAATGAAAAACTGTTTTTT	CASSPQGTATNEKLFF
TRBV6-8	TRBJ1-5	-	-	TGTGCCAGCAGTTACGTACCTTTGGACAGAAGTCATCAGCCCCAGCATTTT	CASSYVPLDRSHQPQHF
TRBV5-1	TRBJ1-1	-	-	TGCGCCAGCAGCCAAAGATACACGGACAAGAACACTGAAGCTTTCTTT	CASSQRYTDKNTEAFF
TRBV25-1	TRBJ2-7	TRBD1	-	TGTGCCAGCAGTATGAGGGGACAGGGCCACGAGCAGTACTTC	CASSMRGQGHEQYF
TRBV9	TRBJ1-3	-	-	TGTGCCAGCAGCGTAGCGCCCCCTCCGCGGGACACCATATATTTT	CASSVAPPPRDTIYF
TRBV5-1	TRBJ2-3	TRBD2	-	TGCGCCAGCAGCTTGGGACTAGCGGCAGATACGCAGTATTTT	CASSLGLAADTQYF
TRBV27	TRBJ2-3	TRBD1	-	TGTGCCAGCAGTTTATCCTCAGGGGGCCACACAGGAGATACGCAGTATTTT	CASSLSSGGHTGDTQYF
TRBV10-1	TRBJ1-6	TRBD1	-	TGCGCCAGCAGTCCCCGGACAGGGGATAATTCACCCCTCCACTTT	CASSPRTGDNSPLHF
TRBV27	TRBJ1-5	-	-	TGTGCCAGCTGTACACGGGGCAATCAGCCCCAGCATTTT	CASCTRGNQPQHF
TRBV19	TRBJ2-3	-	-	TGTGCCAGTAGTCCCCAGGGAAGTGTTGGAGATACGCAGTATTTT	CASSPQGSVGDTQYF
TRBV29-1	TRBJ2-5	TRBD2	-	TGCAGCGTTGTGGTAGCGGGGGGACAAGAGACCCAGTACTTC	CSVVVAGGQETQYF
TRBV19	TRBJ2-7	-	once	TGTGCCAGTAGTCGACAGGATAGCTCCTACGAGCAGTACTTC	CASSRQDSSYEQYF
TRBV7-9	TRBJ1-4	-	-	TGTGCCAGCAGCTTCGGACGGCTTGGTGAAAAACTGTTTTTT	CASSFGRLGEKLFF
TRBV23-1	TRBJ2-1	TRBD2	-	TGCGCCAGCAGTCAATCAAGCGGGGAAACATTGTACAATGAGCAGTTCTTC	CASSQSSGETLYNEQFF
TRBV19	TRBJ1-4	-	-	TGTGCCAGTAGTAATTTGAATTGGTCAACTAATGAAAAACTGTTTTTT	CASSNLNWSTNEKLFF
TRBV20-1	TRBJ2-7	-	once	TGCAGTGCCTCCCCTAGGCGGGAGCAGTACTTC	CSASPRREQYF
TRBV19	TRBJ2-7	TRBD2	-	TGTGCCAGTAGTTTAGTAGCGGGGGTTAACTACGAGCAGTACTTC	CASSLVAGVNYEQYF
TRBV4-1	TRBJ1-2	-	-	TGCGCCAGCAGCCAAGATTTTCGGTCGGGCTATGGCTACACCTTC	CASSQDFRSGYGYTF
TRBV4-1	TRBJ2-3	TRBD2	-	TGCGCCAGCAGGACCGGGACTAGCGGGGCGGATACGCAGTATTTT	CASRTGTSGADTQYF
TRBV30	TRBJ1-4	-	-	TGTGCCTGGAGGTACAGCATTAATGAAAAACTGTTTTTT	CAWRYSINEKLFF
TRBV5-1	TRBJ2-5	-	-	TGCGCCAGCAGCACCGGACGTGGAAAGGAGACCCAGTACTTC	CASSTGRGKETQYF
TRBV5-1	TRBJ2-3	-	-	TGCGCCAGCAGCTTGGTAGGCCGGGGGGCGGGAGATACGCAGTATTTT	CASSLVGRGAGDTQYF
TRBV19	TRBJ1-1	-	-	TGTGCCAGTAGTACTGAGTTGAACACTGAAGCTTTCTTT	CASSTELNTEAFF
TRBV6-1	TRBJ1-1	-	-	TGTGCCAGCAGTGTTCCCGGACGCTCCTCAGATGAAGCTTTCTTT	CASSVPGRSSDEAFF
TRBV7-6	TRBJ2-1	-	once	TGTGCCAGCAGCTTAGAGGGTATGGGTAGGGGTGAGCAGTTCTTC	CASSLEGMGRGEQFF
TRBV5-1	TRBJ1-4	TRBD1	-	TGCGCCAGCAGCAACGGACAGGGTACATCTAATGAAAAACTGTTTTTT	CASSNGQGTSNEKLFF
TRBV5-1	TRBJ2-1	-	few	TGCGCCAGCAGCTTGGCCGGGGTCGGGAGCATGGGTAGCAATGAGCAGTTCTTC	CASSLAGVGSMGSNEQFF
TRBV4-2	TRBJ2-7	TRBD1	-	TGTGCCAGCAGCCAAGTAGGGGGCAATACCTACGAGCAGTACTTC	CASSQVGGNTYEQYF
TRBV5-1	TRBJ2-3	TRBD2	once	TGCGCCAGCAGCTTTCTAGCGGGGGCCACAGATACGCAGTATTTT	CASSFLAGATDTQYF
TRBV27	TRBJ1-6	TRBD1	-	TGTGCCAGCAGTTTAGTCGGCCGGGACAGGGGGCTTTCACCCCTCCACTTT	CASSLVGRDRGLSPLHF
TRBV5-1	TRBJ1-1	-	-	TGCGCCAGCAGCTTGTTACCGGATCTAAATTCGGGCACTGAAGCTTTCTTT	CASSLLPDLNSGTEAFF
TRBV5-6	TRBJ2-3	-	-	TGTGCCAGCAGCTTGATAGATACGCAGTATTTT	CASSLIDTQYF
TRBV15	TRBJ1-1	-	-	TGTGCCACCAGCAGAGCTTTAGGGGGGTTGGTAACGAACACTGAAGCTTTCTTT	CATSRALGGLVTNTEAFF
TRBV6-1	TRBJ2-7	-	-	TGTGCCAGCAGTGAAGACAGCCTACCCGGGTACGAGCAGTACTTC	CASSEDSLPGYEQYF
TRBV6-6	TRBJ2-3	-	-	TGTGCCAGCAGTTCATTAACGGTAGAGGGAGATACGCAGTATTTT	CASSSLTVEGDTQYF
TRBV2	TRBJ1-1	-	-	TGTGCCAGCCGAGACCTCAGAGAAGCTTTCTTT	CASRDLREAFF
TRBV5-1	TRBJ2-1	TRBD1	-	TGCGCCAGCAGCTTGGATTCACAGGGGACCAATGAGCAGTTCTTC	CASSLDSQGTNEQFF
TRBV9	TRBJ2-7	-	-	TGTGCCAGCAGCGTAGCTACAGGCACTAGGGAGCAGTACTTC	CASSVATGTREQYF